This TCR beta chain came from a study of blood T cell repertoires in COVID-19. For the study at large: From the United States, Italy and Spain came samples of acute and convalescent COVID-19. T cells, B-cell-depleted T cells, or PBMCs supplied cDNA or gDNA.

Living in roughly 23 US areas, the participants were between roughly 18 and 95 years of age. Trimming at V came to 4 bases and at J to 8 bases, leaving 4 bases not matched to a gene. Per the germline V gene, CDR1 is SEHNR and CDR2 is FQNEAQ (reference sequence). This CDR3 has 15 amino acids. In the source study's methods: By means of reference gene primer amplification, nucleated cell counts were estimated. The method was immunoSEQ multiplex PCR; TCRdb's version includes in-frame clones alone and lacks a portion of them. D and trimming come from the DNA, and the V and J calls and clone size come from that table. The table shows 200,000 to 250,000 clones, with 80% occurring only once.

This receptor was obtained from a woman aged 40 to 50 with acute COVID-19. J is TRBJ1-6 and V is TRBV7-9, with 11 nucleotides matching TRBD1. The material sequenced was PBMCs or T cells enriched from blood (not recorded which). The CDR3 nucleotides are TGTGCCAGCAGCTATCGGACAGGGGGCGATTCACCCCTCCACTTT. The encoded protein is CASSYRTGGDSPLHF.